The clone carrying this TCR beta chain was recorded only once. The antigen remains undetermined. The data were produced by immunoSEQ multiplex PCR, yet TCRdb's version contains in-frame clones alone and is incomplete. The sample records a few hundred thousand clones, 80% being singletons. The data belong to a study of cytotoxic CD8 clonotypes in ibrutinib-treated CLL. Study-level points and caveats: Sample timing was unmatched between remission and later-progressing patients; lymph nodes unstudied. A rise in clonality was seen at ibrutinib response, and a fall back toward baseline was seen at progression.

Germline trimming cut 5 bases from V and 4 bases from J; bases unmatched to any gene: 9. This CDR3 has 16 residues. Germline-derived CDR1 and CDR2 are SGHAT and FQNNGV. J is TRBJ2-7 and V is TRBV11-2, with 12 positions matching TRBD2. Sample: PBMCs, taken before ibrutinib treatment. This TCR was recovered from a human donor with chronic lymphocytic leukemia. The DNA of the CDR3 is TGTGCCAGCAGCCAGGAACTAGCGGGAGGAGTATACGAGCAGTACTTC. Translating it yields CASSQELAGGVYEQYF.